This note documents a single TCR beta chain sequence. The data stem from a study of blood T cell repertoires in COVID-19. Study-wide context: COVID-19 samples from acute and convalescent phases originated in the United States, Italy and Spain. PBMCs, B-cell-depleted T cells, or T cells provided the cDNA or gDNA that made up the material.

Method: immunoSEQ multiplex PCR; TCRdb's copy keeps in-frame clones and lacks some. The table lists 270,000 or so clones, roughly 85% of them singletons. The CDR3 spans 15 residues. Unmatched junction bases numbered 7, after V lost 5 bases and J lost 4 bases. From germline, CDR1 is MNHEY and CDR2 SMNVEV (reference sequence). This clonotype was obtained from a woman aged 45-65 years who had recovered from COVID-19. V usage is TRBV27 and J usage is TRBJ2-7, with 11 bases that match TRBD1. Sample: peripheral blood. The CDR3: CASSPSGQGAYEQYF. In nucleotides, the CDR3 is TGTGCCAGCAGTCCCTCTGGACAGGGGGCATACGAGCAGTACTTC.